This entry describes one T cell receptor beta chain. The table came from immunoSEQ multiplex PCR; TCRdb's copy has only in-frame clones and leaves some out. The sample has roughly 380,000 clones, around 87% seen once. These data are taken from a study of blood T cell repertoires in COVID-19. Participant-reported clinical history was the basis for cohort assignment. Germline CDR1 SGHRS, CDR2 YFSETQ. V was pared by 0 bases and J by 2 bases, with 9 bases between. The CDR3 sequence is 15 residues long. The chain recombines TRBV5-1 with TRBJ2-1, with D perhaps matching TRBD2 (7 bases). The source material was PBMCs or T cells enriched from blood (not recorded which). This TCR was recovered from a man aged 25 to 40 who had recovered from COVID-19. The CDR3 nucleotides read TGCGCCAGCAGCTTGGCGGGGGGCGCCTACAATGAGCAGTTCTTC. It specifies CASSLAGGAYNEQFF.